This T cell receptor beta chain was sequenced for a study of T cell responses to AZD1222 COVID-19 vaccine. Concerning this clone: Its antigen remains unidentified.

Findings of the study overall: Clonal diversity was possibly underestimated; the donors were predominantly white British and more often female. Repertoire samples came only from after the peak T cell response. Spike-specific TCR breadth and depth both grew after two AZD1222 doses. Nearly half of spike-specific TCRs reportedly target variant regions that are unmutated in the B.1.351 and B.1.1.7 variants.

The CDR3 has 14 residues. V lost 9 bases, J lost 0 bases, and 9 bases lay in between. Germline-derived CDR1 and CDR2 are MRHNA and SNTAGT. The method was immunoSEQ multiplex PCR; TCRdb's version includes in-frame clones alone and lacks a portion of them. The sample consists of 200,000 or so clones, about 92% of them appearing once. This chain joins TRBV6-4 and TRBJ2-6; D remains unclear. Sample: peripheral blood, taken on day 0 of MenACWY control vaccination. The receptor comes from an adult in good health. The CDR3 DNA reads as TGTGCCAGTTCTGACGACTCTGGGGCCAACGTCCTGACTTTC. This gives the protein CASSDDSGANVLTF.